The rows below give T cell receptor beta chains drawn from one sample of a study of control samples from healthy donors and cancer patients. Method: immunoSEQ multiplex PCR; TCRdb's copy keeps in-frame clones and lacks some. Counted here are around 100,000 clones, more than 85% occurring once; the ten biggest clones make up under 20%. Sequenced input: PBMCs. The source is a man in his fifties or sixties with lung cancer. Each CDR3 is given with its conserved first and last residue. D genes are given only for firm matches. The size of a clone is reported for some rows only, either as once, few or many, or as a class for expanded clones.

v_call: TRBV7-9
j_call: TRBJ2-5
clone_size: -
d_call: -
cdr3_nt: TGTGCCAGCAGCTTAATGGGGTCCGAAGAGACCCAGTACTTC
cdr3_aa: CASSLMGSEETQYF

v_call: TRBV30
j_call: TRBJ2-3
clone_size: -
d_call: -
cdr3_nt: TGTGCCTGGGCCATCGGAACAGATACGCAGTATTTT
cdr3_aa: CAWAIGTDTQYF

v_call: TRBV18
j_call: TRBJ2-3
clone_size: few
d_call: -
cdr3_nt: TGTGCCAGCTCTCCAACGAGCGGGCGTGGGGGCGTTACGCAGTATTTT
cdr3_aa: CASSPTSGRGGVTQYF

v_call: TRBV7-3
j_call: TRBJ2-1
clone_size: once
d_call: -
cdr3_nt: TGTGCCAGCAGCTTGGGGGGAGAGCTTTACAATGAGCAGTTCTTC
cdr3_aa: CASSLGGELYNEQFF

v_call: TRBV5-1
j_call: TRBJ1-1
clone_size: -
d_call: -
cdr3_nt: TGCGCCAGCAGCTTGACAGGGTGGGACACTGAAGCTTTCTTT
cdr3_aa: CASSLTGWDTEAFF

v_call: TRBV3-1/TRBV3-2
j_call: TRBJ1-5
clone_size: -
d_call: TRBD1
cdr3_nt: TGTGCCAGCAGCCAGGGGACAGGGGAAGGGCAGCCCCAGCATTTT
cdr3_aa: CASSQGTGEGQPQHF

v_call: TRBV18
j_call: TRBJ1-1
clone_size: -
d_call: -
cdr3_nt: TGTGCCAGCTCACCAGAACTAGTAAACACTGAAGCTTTCTTT
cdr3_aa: CASSPELVNTEAFF

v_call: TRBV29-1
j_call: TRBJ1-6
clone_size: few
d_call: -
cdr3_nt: TGCAGCGGACGACCGTTCTATAATTCACCCCTCCACTTT
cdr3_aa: CSGRPFYNSPLHF

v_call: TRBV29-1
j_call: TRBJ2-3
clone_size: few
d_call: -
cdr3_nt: TGCAGCGCATTCCGGGACGATACGCAGTATTTT
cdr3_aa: CSAFRDDTQYF

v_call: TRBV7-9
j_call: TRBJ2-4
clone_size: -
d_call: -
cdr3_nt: TGTGCCAGCAGCCTGACAGGGAGGGCCAAAAACATTCAGTACTTC
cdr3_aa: CASSLTGRAKNIQYF

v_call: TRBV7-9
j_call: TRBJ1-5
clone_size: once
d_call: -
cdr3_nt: TGTGCCAGCAGCTTTAGTCCCGATCAGCCCCAGCATTTT
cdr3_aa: CASSFSPDQPQHF

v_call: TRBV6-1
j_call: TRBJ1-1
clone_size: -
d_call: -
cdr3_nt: TGTGCCAGCAGTGAGACCCCAGCGTACGCTTTCTTT
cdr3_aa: CASSETPAYAFF

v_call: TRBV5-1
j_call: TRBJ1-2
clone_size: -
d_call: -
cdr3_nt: TGCGCCAGCAGCCCCACCGGGCGGGGGCTCAACTATGGCTACACCTTC
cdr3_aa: CASSPTGRGLNYGYTF

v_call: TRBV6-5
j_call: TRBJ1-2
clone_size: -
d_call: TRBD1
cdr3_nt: TGTGCCAGCTGGACGGGACAGGCGCCTAACTATGGCTACACCTTC
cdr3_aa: CASWTGQAPNYGYTF

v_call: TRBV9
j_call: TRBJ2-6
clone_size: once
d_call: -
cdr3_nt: TGTGCCAGCAGCGCAGGGTCAGGGGCCAACGTCCTGACTTTC
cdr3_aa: CASSAGSGANVLTF

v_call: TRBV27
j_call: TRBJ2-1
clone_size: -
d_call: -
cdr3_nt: TGTGCCAGCAGTTTATCGTGGGGGACCGAAAGAGCCTCCTACAATGAGCAGTTCTTC
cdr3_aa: CASSLSWGTERASYNEQFF

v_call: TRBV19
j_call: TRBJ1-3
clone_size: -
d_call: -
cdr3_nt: TGTGCCAGTAGTATTCTCGGCAGTCTGTTCTCTGGAAACACCATATATTTT
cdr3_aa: CASSILGSLFSGNTIYF

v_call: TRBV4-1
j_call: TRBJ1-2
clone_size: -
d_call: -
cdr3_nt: TGCGCCAGCAGCGAACCCGGGAGCCAGTATGGCTACACCTTC
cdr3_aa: CASSEPGSQYGYTF

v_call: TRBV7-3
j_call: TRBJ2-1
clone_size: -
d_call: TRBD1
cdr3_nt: TGTGCCAGCAGCCCTTACAGGGGGCTCAATGAGCAGTTCTTC
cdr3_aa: CASSPYRGLNEQFF

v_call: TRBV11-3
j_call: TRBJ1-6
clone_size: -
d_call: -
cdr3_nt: TGTGCCAGCAGCGTAATTGCCTCAACAGGGAATTCACCCCTCCACTTT
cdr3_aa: CASSVIASTGNSPLHF

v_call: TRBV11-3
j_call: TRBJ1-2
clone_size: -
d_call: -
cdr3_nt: TGTGCCAGCAGCTTAGGGATCTATGGCTACACCTTC
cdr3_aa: CASSLGIYGYTF

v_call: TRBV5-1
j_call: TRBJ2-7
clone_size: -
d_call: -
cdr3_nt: TGCGCCAGCAGCTTGTCATGGGGGGCAGGCGGGTACGAGCAGTACTTC
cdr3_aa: CASSLSWGAGGYEQYF

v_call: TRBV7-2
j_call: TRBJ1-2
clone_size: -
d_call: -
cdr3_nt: TGTGCCAGCAGCTTAGAACAGGCGGGGAACTATGGCTACACCTTC
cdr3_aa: CASSLEQAGNYGYTF

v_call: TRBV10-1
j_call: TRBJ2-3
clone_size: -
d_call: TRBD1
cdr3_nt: TGCGCCAGCAGTGAAGTTCGGACAGGCGGCACAGATACGCAGTATTTT
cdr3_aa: CASSEVRTGGTDTQYF

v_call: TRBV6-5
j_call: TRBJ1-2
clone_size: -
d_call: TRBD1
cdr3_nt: TGTGCCAGCAGTTTCGGGACAGACTATGGCTACACCTTC
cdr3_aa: CASSFGTDYGYTF

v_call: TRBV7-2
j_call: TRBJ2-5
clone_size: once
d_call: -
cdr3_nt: TGTGCCAGCAGCTTTAAGGGAGGAGAGACCCAGTACTTC
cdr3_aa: CASSFKGGETQYF

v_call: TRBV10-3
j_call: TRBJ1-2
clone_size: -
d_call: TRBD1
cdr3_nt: TGTGCCATCAGGGGGACAGCGAACTATGGCTACACCTTC
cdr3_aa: CAIRGTANYGYTF

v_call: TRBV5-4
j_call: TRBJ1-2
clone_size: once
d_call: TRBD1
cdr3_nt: TGTGCCAGCAGCACCCGACCCGGGACAGGGTATGGCTACACCTTC
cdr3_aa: CASSTRPGTGYGYTF

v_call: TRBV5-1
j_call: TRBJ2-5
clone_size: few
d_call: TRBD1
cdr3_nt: TGCGCCAGCAGCCCGACGGGACAGGGGATAAAGACCCAGTACTTC
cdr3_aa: CASSPTGQGIKTQYF

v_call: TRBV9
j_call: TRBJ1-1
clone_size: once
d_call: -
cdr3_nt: TGTGCCAGCAGCGTCCACAGGGAGACCCGTACTGAAGCTTTCTTT
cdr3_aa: CASSVHRETRTEAFF

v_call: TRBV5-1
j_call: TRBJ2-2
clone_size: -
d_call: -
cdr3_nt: TGCGCCAGCAGCTTCGGGATGAACACCGGGGAGCTGTTTTTT
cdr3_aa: CASSFGMNTGELFF

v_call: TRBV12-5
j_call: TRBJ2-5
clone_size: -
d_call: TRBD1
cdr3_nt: TGTGCTAGTGGCAGGGGGATGGGTTGGGAGACCCAGTACTTC
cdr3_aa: CASGRGMGWETQYF

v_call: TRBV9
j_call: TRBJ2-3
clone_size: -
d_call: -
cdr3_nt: TGTGCCAGCAGCGTAGTGACAGATACGCAGTATTTT
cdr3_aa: CASSVVTDTQYF